This TCR beta chain was recorded in a study of CD8+ T cells in alopecia areata. Study-level findings and limits: The presence of one nonresponder keeps the tie between baseline CD8+ expansion and response uncertain.

Treatment given: oral pan-JAK inhibitor, 5-10 mg twice daily. Germline values: CDR1 SQVTM, CDR2 ANQGSEA. V lost 0 bases to trimming and J lost 6 bases, with 8 bases between them. CDR3 length: 12 amino acids. Turning to this clone: Its antigen is not known.

Extracted from the samples, RNA was reverse transcribed into cDNA to serve as the sequencing template. Clones were sequenced by immunoSEQ multiplex PCR, and TCRdb holds only the in-frame ones, with some missing. The sample lists 130,000 or so clones, 85% to 90% seen once, with about 12% in the top ten. The source was CD8+ T cells sorted from blood, collected at week 4, from a patient treated with tofacitinib. The chain combines TRBV29-1 with TRBJ1-1, with D possibly matching TRBD1 (5 bases). This TCR was sampled from a human donor with alopecia areata. DNA of the CDR3: TGCAGCGTTGAAGAGGCAGGGCCTGAAGCTTTCTTT. Protein sequence: CSVEEAGPEAFF. The whole variable domain, filled in from reference TRBV29-1 and TRBJ1-1, reads SAVISQKPSRDICQRGTSLTIQCQVDSQVTMMFWYRQQPGQSLTLIATANQGSEATYESGFVIDKFPISRPNLTFSTLTVSNMSPEDSSIYLCSVEEAGPEAFFGQGTRLTVV.